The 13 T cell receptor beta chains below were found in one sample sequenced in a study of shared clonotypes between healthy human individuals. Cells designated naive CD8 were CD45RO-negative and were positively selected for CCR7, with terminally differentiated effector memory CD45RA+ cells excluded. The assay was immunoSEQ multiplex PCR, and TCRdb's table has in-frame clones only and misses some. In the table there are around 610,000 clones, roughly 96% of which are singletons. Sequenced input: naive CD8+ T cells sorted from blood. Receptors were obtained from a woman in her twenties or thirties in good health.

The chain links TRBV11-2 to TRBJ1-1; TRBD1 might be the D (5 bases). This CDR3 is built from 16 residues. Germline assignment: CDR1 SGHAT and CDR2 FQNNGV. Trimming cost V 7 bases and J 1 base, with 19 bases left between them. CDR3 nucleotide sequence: TGTGCCAGCAACCTGCGTCTGGGGCGGGAGAACACTGAAGCTTTCTTT. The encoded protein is CASNLRLGRENTEAFF. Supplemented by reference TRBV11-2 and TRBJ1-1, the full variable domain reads EAGVAQSPRYKIIEKRQSVAFWCNPISGHATLYWYQQILGQGPKLLIQFQNNGVVDDSQLPKDRFSAERLKGVDSTLKIQPAKLEDSAVYLCASNLRLGRENTEAFFGQGTRLTVV.

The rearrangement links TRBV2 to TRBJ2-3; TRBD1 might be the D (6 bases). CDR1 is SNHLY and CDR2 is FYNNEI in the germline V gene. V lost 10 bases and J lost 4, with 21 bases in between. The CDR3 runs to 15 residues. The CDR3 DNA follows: TGTGCCACAACTCCAGGGCAGGGGACGTCAGATACGCAGTATTTT. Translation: CATTPGQGTSDTQYF.

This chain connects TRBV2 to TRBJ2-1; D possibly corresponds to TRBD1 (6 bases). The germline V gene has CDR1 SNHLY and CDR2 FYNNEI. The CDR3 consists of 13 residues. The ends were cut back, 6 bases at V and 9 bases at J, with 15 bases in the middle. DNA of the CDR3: TGTGCCAGCAGCTGGGTCGCCAGGGGTGAGCAGTTCTTC. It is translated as CASSWVARGEQFF.

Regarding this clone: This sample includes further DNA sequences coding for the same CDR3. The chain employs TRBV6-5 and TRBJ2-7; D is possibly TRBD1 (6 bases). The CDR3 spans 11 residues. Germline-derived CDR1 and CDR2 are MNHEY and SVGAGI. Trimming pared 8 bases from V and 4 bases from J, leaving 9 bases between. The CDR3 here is CASGRGYEQYF. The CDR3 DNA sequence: TGTGCCAGCGGCAGGGGTTACGAGCAGTACTTC.

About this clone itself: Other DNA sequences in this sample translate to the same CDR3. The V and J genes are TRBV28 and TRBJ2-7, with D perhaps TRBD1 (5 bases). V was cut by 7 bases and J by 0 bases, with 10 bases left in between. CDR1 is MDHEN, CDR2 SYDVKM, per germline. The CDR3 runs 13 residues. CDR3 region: CASNRLSSYEQYF. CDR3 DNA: TGTGCCAGCAACAGGCTGAGCTCCTACGAGCAGTACTTC. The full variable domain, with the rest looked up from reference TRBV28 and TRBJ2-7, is DVKVTQSSRYLVKRTGEKVFLECVQDMDHENMFWYRQDPGLGLRLIYFSYDVKMKEKGDIPEGYSVSREKKERFSLILESASTNQTSMYLCASNRLSSYEQYFGPGTRLTVT.

The CDR3: CASSSGRLFEQFF. The CDR3 nucleotides are TGTGCCAGCAGTAGCGGGAGACTTTTTGAGCAGTTCTTC. The rearrangement links TRBV27 to TRBJ2-1; TRBD2 matches at 8 bases. This CDR3 comprises 13 residues. V lost 5 bases to trimming and J lost 9 bases; unmatched junction nucleotides: 6. Germline V gene lookup returns CDR1 MNHEY and CDR2 SMNVEV (reference sequence).

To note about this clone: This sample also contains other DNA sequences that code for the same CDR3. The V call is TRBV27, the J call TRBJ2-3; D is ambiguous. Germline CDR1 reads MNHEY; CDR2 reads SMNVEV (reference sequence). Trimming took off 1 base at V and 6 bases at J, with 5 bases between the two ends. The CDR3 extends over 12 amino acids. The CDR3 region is CASSLLGDTQYF. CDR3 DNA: TGTGCCAGCAGTTTATTGGGGGATACGCAGTATTTT.

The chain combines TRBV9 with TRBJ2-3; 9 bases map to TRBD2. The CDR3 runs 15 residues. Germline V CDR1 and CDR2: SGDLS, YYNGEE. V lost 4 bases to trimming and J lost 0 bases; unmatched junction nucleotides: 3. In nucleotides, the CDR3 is TGTGCCAGCAGCTCGGGACTAGCTAGCACAGATACGCAGTATTTT. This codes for CASSSGLASTDTQYF.

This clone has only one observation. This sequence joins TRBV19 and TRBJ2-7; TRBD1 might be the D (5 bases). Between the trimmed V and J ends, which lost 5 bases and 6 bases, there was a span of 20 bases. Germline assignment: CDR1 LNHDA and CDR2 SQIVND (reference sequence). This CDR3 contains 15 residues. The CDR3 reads CASSPDSGRRLEQYF. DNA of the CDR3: TGTGCCAGTAGTCCAGACAGTGGTCGCCGGCTCGAGCAGTACTTC.

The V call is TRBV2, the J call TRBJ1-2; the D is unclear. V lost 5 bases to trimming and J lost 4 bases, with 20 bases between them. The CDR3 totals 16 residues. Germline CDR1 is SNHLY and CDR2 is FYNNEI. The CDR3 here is CASSLDFYRKTYGYTF. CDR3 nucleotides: TGTGCCAGCAGTCTAGATTTTTACCGAAAGACCTATGGCTACACCTTC. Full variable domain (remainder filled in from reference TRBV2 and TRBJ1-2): EPEVTQTPSHQVTQMGQEVILRCVPISNHLYFYWYRQILGQKVEFLVSFYNNEISEKSEIFDDQFSVERPDGSNFTLKIRSTKLEDSAMYFCASSLDFYRKTYGYTFGSGTRLTVV.

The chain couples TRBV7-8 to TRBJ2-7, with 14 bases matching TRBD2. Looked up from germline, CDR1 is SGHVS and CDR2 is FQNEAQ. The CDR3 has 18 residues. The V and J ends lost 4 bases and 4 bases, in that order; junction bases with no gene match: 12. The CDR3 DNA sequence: TGTGCCAGCAGCTCCGGGACTAGCGGGAGTGGGGATATATACGAGCAGTACTTC. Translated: CASSSGTSGSGDIYEQYF.

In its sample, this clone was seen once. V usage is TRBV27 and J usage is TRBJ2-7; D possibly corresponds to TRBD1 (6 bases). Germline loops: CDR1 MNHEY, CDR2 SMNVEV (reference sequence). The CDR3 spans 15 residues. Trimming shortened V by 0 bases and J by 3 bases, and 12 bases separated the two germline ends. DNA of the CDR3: TGTGCCAGCAGTTTATCGTTGGGGGCTAACTACGAGCAGTACTTC. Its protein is CASSLSLGANYEQYF.

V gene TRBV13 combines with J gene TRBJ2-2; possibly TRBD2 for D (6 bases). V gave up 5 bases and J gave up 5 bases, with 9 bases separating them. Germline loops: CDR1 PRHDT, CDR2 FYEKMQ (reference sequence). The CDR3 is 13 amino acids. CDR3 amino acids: CASSRGTTGELFF. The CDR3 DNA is TGTGCCAGCAGCCGAGGGACTACCGGGGAGCTGTTTTTT.